The clone carrying this T cell receptor beta chain was recorded many times. This CDR3 contains 15 residues. Trimming pared 3 bases from V and 7 bases from J, leaving 17 bases between. Germline CDR1 reads MNHNS; CDR2 reads SASEGT. TCRdb itself ran the 5' RACE reads through MiXCR, one entry per CDR3 protein. The table includes over 110,000 distinct CDR3 sequences, 7.7% detected once. The entry originates in a study of T cells after yellow fever vaccination. The source is a man younger than 45 who received the YFV17D yellow fever vaccine. The sequences come from CD4+ T cells sorted from PBMCs, collected 5 days after the yellow fever booster vaccination. The chain carries TRBV6-1 and TRBJ2-3, with D possibly being TRBD1 (6 bases). CDR3 nucleotide sequence: TGTGCCAGCAGTGACGGACAGAGTTTAAGCAATACGCAGTATTTT. Protein sequence: CASSDGQSLSNTQYF.